The 24 T cell receptor beta chains below were found in one sample sequenced in a study of identical twins. TCRdb recomputed calls from the 5' RACE reads with MiXCR, one row per CDR3 protein. This sample carries more than 400,000 distinct CDR3 sequences, roughly 15% of them seen once, and the ten largest clones take 0.44%. The sample also formed part of further work on yellow fever vaccine responses in identical twins.

The sequencing sample was made of CD4+ T cells sorted from blood. Source of these receptors: a woman between 18 and 29 years old in good health.

This clonotype was counted between two and nine times. The CDR3 DNA reads as TGTGCCAGCAGCTTTCTGGACGAGACAGATACGCAGTATTTT. Its protein product is CASSFLDETDTQYF. J is TRBJ2-3 and V is TRBV7-9, with no clear D. V lost 3 bases and J lost 3, with 10 bases in between. Per germline, CDR1 SEHNR and CDR2 FQNEAQ (reference sequence). There are 14 residues in the CDR3.

The chain recombines TRBV4-1 with TRBJ2-4, with 11 nucleotides matching TRBD2. The CDR3 runs 19 residues. The germline gives CDR1 MGHRA, CDR2 YSYEKL. V was pared by 0 bases and J by 1 base, with 8 bases of the junction left unmatched. This CDR3 reads CASSQESLAGEGAKNIQYF. The CDR3 DNA sequence: TGCGCCAGCAGCCAAGAGTCACTAGCGGGAGAGGGGGCCAAAAACATTCAGTACTTC.

In its sample, this clonotype was seen a few times. The genes are TRBV5-1 and TRBJ1-5; possibly TRBD1 for D (5 bases). The germline V gene has CDR1 SGHRS and CDR2 YFSETQ. There are 14 residues in the CDR3. V was pared by 0 bases and J by 5 bases, with 9 bases between. CDR3: CASSLGGRDQPQHF. Here the CDR3 DNA reads TGCGCCAGCAGCTTGGGAGGCAGGGATCAGCCCCAGCATTTT.

This clonotype was picked up a small number of times. V usage is TRBV9 and J usage is TRBJ1-2; TRBD1 matches at 11 bases. J gave up 7 bases and V 3 bases, and 8 bases lay outside the gene matches. CDR1 SGDLS and CDR2 YYNGEE come from the germline V gene. This CDR3 has 15 residues. CDR3 in DNA: TGTGCCAGCAGCGGACCGGGACAGGGGGGATTTGGCTACACCTTC. Its translation: CASSGPGQGGFGYTF.

The chain carries TRBV12-3 or TRBV12-4 and TRBJ2-7; D is unclear. Trimming removed 2 bases from V and 3 bases from J, with 11 bases in between. The CDR3 spans 14 residues. The CDR3 DNA reads TGTGCCAGCAGTTTAATGGGCGGATACTACGAGCAGTACTTC. Protein product: CASSLMGGYYEQYF.

This clonotype was seen a handful of times. The J gene is TRBJ2-3, the V gene TRBV12-3 or TRBV12-4, with 9 bases matching TRBD2. V lost 1 base to trimming and J lost 5 bases; unmatched junction nucleotides: 4. The CDR3 covers 15 residues. CDR3: CASSLGTSGQDTQYF. DNA of the CDR3: TGTGCCAGCAGTTTAGGTACTAGCGGGCAAGATACGCAGTATTTT.

This clonotype was observed at least ten times. The chain carries TRBV5-1 and TRBJ1-2; D is uncertain. V lost 5 bases and J lost 2, with 7 bases in between. This CDR3 is built from 12 residues. Germline CDR1 SGHRS, CDR2 YFSETQ. The CDR3 nucleotides read TGCGCCAGCAGTCCGGGGAACTATGGCTACACCTTC. This gives the protein CASSPGNYGYTF.

This clonotype was counted only a few times. V is TRBV18 and J is TRBJ2-5; D is uncertain. The CDR3 extends over 12 amino acids. With 2 bases removed from V and 3 bases from J, the gap between germline ends came to 4 bases. Germline assignment: CDR1 KGHSH and CDR2 LQKENI. Here the CDR3 DNA reads TGTGCCAGCTCACCAATGAAAGAGACCCAGTACTTC. Amino acid sequence: CASSPMKETQYF. The full variable domain, rest sourced from reference TRBV18 and TRBJ2-5, is NAGVMQNPRHLVRRRGQEARLRCSPMKGHSHVYWYRQLPEEGLKFMVYLQKENIIDESGMPKERFSAEFPKEGPSILRIQQVVRGDSAAYFCASSPMKETQYFGPGTRLLVL.

The chain has TRBV29-1 and TRBJ2-1, with 8 bases lining up with TRBD2. The CDR3 is 16 amino acids. The germline gives CDR1 SQVTM, CDR2 ANQGSEA. With V trimmed by 3 bases and J by 0 bases, 7 bases remained unmatched. The CDR3 spells CSVEGRGVSSYNEQFF. The CDR3 DNA reads as TGCAGCGTTGAGGGGCGGGGGGTAAGCTCCTACAATGAGCAGTTCTTC.

This clonotype appeared a few times. The gene calls are TRBV20-1 and TRBJ2-5; D possibly corresponds to TRBD2 (5 bases). There are 14 residues in the CDR3. The germline gives CDR1 DFQATT, CDR2 SNEGSKA (reference sequence). Trimming removed 0 bases from V and 5 bases from J, with 13 bases in between. The CDR3 nucleotides are TGCAGTGCTAGAGATGGGCGGCGAGGGGAGACCCAGTACTTC. Translation: CSARDGRRGETQYF.

This clonotype was counted only a few times. The chain couples TRBV5-1 to TRBJ1-2; D might be TRBD1 (6 bases). Germline V gene lookup returns CDR1 SGHRS and CDR2 YFSETQ. V gave up 0 bases and J gave up 5 bases, with 14 bases separating them. This CDR3 contains 15 residues. CDR3 sequence (DNA): TGCGCCAGCAGCTTGGATCCCACAGGGAAATATGGCTACACCTTC. The encoded protein is CASSLDPTGKYGYTF.

The rearrangement uses TRBV27 and TRBJ2-1, with TRBD2 matching over 7 bases. The CDR3 is 14 amino acids. The V and J ends lost 3 bases and 6 bases, in that order; junction bases with no gene match: 5. Germline V gene lookup returns CDR1 MNHEY and CDR2 SMNVEV (reference sequence). CDR3 coding DNA: TGTGCCAGCAGTTTCGGCGGGAGTCCCAATGAGCAGTTCTTC. Translation gives CASSFGGSPNEQFF.

This clonotype was recorded at least ten times. V gene TRBV5-1 combines with J gene TRBJ2-5, with D unclear. V lost 4 bases and J 5 bases, leaving 9 bases between the germline ends. Looked up from germline, CDR1 is SGHRS and CDR2 is YFSETQ. The CDR3 extends over 12 amino acids. The CDR3 sequence is CASSLPGETQYF. CDR3 bases: TGCGCCAGCAGCCTCCCCGGCGAGACCCAGTACTTC.

V usage is TRBV10-1 and J usage is TRBJ2-1; 10 nucleotides line up with TRBD1. The CDR3 runs 19 residues. The germline V gene encodes CDR1 WNHNN and CDR2 SYGVQD (reference sequence). With 5 bases clipped from V and 1 base from J, the junction kept 14 bases outside the gene matches. This CDR3 reads CASSTRDRGPRGSYNEQFF. The DNA for the CDR3 is TGCGCCAGCAGTACTCGGGACAGGGGACCCAGGGGATCCTACAATGAGCAGTTCTTC.

The V and J genes are TRBV3-1 and TRBJ2-7, with D unresolved. The CDR3 contains 13 residues. V was shortened by 0 bases and J by 9 bases, with 12 bases between the two germline ends. CDR1 and CDR2 (germline): LGHDT, YNNKEL (reference sequence). CDR3 sequence: CASSQERSAGQYF. CDR3 DNA sequence: TGTGCCAGCAGCCAAGAGAGATCGGCAGGGCAGTACTTC.

The chain couples TRBV20-1 to TRBJ2-3; D uncertain. The CDR3 runs 15 residues. Germline values: CDR1 DFQATT, CDR2 SNEGSKA (reference sequence). V was pared by 2 bases and J by 0 bases, with 12 bases between. This chain's CDR3 is CSARWLFSSTDTQYF. The DNA for the CDR3 is TGCAGTGCTAGATGGCTATTTTCTAGCACAGATACGCAGTATTTT.

This clonotype showed up just a few times. The V call is TRBV12-5, the J call TRBJ2-2; D is unclear. V was trimmed by 6 bases and J by 1 base, leaving 3 bases between them. The germline V gene has CDR1 LGHNT and CDR2 FRNRAP. This CDR3 region has 12 residues. The CDR3 coding sequence is TGTGCTAGTGGAATGAACACCGGGGAGCTGTTTTTT. The encoded protein is CASGMNTGELFF.

The rearrangement uses TRBV6-2 or TRBV6-3 and TRBJ2-5; 7 bases align to TRBD2. V was pared by 4 bases and J by 0 bases, with 5 bases of the junction left unmatched. Looked up from germline, CDR1 is MNHEY and CDR2 is SVGEGT. This CDR3 is 15 amino acids long. The CDR3 sequence: CASSSGLTYQETQYF. In DNA, the CDR3 is TGTGCCAGCAGTTCGGGACTAACGTACCAAGAGACCCAGTACTTC.

This clonotype appeared a few times. V and J are TRBV15 and TRBJ2-3; TRBD2 agrees at 7 bases. CDR3 length: 18 residues. Per germline, CDR1 LNHNV and CDR2 YYDKDF (reference sequence). With V trimmed by 0 bases and J by 1 base, 10 bases remained unmatched. The CDR3 loop is CATSRDPPGRGGTDTQYF. CDR3 in DNA: TGTGCCACCAGCAGAGATCCCCCTGGGAGGGGTGGCACAGATACGCAGTATTTT.

This clonotype was observed at least ten times. Here the CDR3 DNA reads TGTGCCAGCCGACAGAGCGGGGGACCCCTAGCCAAAAACATTCAGTACTTC. Translating gives CASRQSGGPLAKNIQYF. This sequence joins TRBV5-8 and TRBJ2-4, with TRBD2 identical over 8 bases. This CDR3 contains 17 residues. Germline-derived CDR1 and CDR2 are SGHTS and YDEGEE. V was clipped by 7 bases and J by 0 bases; unmatched bases: 12.

This clonotype occurred a few times. The chain uses TRBV21-1 and TRBJ2-5; TRBD2, the table's D call, lacks a check against the DNA. TRBV21-1 is recorded as a pseudogene. The CDR3 sequence is 18 residues long. CDR3 amino acids: CASSKTTGHLPPQETQYF. CDR3 bases: TGTGCCAGCAGCAAAACCACTGGACACCTCCCCCCACAAGAGACCCAGTACTTC.

This clonotype showed up just a few times. The genes are TRBV6-1 and TRBJ1-4, with TRBD1 matching over 7 bases. This CDR3 region has 15 residues. Germline values: CDR1 MNHNS, CDR2 SASEGT. Trimming cost V 6 bases and J 5 bases; bases outside gene matches: 9. This CDR3 reads CASSHRGGGNEKLFF. The CDR3, as DNA: TGTGCCAGCAGCCATAGGGGAGGGGGCAATGAAAAACTGTTTTTT.

This clonotype was seen a few times. The chain employs TRBV24-1 and TRBJ1-1, with 7 bases lining up with TRBD1. CDR1 is KGHDR, CDR2 SFDVKD, per germline. The CDR3 totals 15 residues. Trimming took 3 bases from V and 3 from J; bases not matched to a gene: 6. The CDR3 region is CATSDGGQRYTEAFF. The CDR3, as DNA: TGTGCCACCAGTGATGGGGGACAGCGGTACACTGAAGCTTTCTTT.

This clonotype turned up a few times. One end of the junction is discordant with germline, which a read error may explain. This chain uses TRBV11-3 with TRBJ2-3, with 9 bases lining up with TRBD2. Germline CDR1 reads SGHNT; CDR2 reads YENEEA. The CDR3 contains 15 residues. The CDR3: CASTLAGVSTDTQYF. CDR3 nucleotides: TGTGCCAGCACCTTAGCGGGAGTGAGCACAGATACGCAGTATTTT.